This T cell receptor (beta chain) is drawn from a study of blood T cell repertoires in COVID-19. Study in general: COVID-19 samples collected from the United States, Italy and Spain covered acute and convalescent phases. Sample material is recorded as cDNA or gDNA derived from T cells, B-cell-depleted T cells, or PBMCs.

The CDR3 has 14 amino acids. V lost 4 bases, J lost 3 bases, and 2 bases stayed unmatched. Per the germline V gene, CDR1 is GTSNPN and CDR2 is SVGIG (reference sequence). Original methodology: For nucleated cells, counts were estimated from reference gene primer amplification. Data came from immunoSEQ multiplex PCR; TCRdb stores just in-frame clones and leaves some out. D and trimming come from the DNA, and the V and J calls and clone size come from that table. The table shows more than 100,000 clones, with 65% to 85% occurring only once. Each recovered donor of Cohort 3 presented with two negative PCRs, clearance, or symptom resolution.

The rearrangement uses TRBV30 and TRBJ2-1; TRBD2 agrees at 11 bases. This clonotype was obtained from a woman in her thirties who had recovered from COVID-19. Sequenced: PBMCs or T cells enriched from blood (not recorded which). Written as DNA, the CDR3 is TGTGCCTGGAAAGGGACTAGCGGCTACAATGAGCAGTTCTTC. Translated, it gives CAWKGTSGYNEQFF.